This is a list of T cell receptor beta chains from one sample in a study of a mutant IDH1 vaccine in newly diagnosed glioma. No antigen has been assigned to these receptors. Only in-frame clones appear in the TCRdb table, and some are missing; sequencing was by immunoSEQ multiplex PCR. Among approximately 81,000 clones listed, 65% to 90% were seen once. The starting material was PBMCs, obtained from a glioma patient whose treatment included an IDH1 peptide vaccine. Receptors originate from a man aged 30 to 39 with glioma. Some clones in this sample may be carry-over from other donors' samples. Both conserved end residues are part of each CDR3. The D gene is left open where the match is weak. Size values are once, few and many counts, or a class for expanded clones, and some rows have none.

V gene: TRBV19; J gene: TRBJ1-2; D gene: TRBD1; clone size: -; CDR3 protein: CASSLPGTGGYGYTF; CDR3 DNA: TGTGCCAGTAGTCTCCCCGGGACAGGGGGTTATGGCTACACCTTC
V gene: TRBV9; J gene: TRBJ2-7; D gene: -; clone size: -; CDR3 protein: CASSVEENEQYF; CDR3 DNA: TGTGCCAGCAGCGTAGAGGAGAACGAGCAGTACTTC
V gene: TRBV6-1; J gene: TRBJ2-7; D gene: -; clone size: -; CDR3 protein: CASSLLDSSYEQYF; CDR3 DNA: TGTGCCAGCAGTCTCCTCGACAGCTCCTACGAGCAGTACTTC
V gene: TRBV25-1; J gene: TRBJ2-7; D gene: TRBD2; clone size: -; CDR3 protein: CASSEYAGVAYEQYF; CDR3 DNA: TGTGCCAGCAGTGAATATGCGGGAGTCGCCTACGAGCAGTACTTC
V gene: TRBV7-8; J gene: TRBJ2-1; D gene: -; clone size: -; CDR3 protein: CASRGFNEQFF; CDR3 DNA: TGTGCCAGCAGGGGGTTCAATGAGCAGTTCTTC
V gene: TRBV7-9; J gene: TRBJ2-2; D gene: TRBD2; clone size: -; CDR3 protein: CASSQTSGRENTGELFF; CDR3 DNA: TGTGCCAGCAGCCAGACTAGCGGGAGGGAAAATACCGGGGAGCTGTTTTTT
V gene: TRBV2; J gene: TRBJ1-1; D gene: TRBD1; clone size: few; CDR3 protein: CASRKRQGLNTEAFF; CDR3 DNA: TGTGCCAGCAGGAAACGACAGGGCCTGAACACTGAAGCTTTCTTT
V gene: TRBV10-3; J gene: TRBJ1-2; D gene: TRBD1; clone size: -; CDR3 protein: CAIGTGRDGYTF; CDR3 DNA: TGTGCCATCGGGACAGGGAGGGATGGCTACACCTTC
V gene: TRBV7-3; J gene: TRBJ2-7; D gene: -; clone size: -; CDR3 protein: CASSPGPSQEQYF; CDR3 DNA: TGTGCCAGCAGCCCGGGACCATCTCAAGAGCAGTACTTC
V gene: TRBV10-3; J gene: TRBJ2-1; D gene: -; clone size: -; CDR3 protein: CAISERSYNEQFF; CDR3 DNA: TGTGCCATCAGTGAGAGGTCGTACAATGAGCAGTTCTTC
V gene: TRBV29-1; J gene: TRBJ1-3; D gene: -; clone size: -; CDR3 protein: CSAPDGPGNTIYF; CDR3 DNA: TGCAGCGCTCCGGACGGTCCTGGAAACACCATATATTTT
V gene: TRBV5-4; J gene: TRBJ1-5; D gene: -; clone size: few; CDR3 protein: CASRPGHPSNQPQHF; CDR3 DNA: TGTGCCAGCAGGCCGGGACACCCTAGCAATCAGCCCCAGCATTTT
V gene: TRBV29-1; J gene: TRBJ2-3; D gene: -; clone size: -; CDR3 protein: CSVPDIFGSSGTDTQYF; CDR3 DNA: TGCAGCGTGCCTGATATATTCGGGTCCTCTGGCACAGATACGCAGTATTTT
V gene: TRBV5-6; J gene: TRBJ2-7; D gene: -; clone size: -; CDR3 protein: CASSFRKGRNEQYF; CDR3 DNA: TGTGCCAGCAGCTTCAGGAAGGGGAGAAACGAGCAGTACTTC
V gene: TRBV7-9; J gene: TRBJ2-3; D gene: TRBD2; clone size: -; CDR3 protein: CASSSSAWGGETDTQYF; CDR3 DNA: TGTGCCAGCAGCTCATCGGCGTGGGGGGGAGAAACAGATACGCAGTATTTT
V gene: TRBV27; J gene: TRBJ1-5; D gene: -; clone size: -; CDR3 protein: CASSPQGQPQHF; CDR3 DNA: TGTGCCAGCAGTCCCCAAGGTCAGCCCCAGCATTTT
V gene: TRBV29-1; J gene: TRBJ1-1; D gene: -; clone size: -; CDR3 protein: CSVDPAGNTEAFF; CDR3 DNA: TGCAGCGTTGACCCGGCAGGGAACACTGAAGCTTTCTTT
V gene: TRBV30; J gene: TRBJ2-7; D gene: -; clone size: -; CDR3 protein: CAWKQAYEQYF; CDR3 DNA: TGCGCCTGGAAACAAGCTTACGAGCAGTACTTC
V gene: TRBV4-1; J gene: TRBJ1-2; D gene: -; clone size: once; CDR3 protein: CASSPPGLGGKAGGYTF; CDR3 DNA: TGCGCCAGCAGCCCCCCGGGCTTAGGGGGAAAGGCGGGTGGCTACACCTTC
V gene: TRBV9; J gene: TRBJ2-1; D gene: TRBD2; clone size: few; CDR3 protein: CASSPTAAGGIEQFF; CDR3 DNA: TGTGCCAGCAGCCCTACGGCAGCGGGAGGTATTGAGCAGTTCTTC
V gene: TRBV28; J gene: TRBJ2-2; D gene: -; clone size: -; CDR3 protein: CASKQGNTGELFF; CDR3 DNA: TGTGCCAGCAAGCAGGGTAACACCGGGGAGCTGTTTTTT
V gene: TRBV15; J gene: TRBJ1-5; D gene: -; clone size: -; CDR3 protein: CATSIAPGGSQPQHF; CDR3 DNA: TGTGCCACCAGCATAGCTCCAGGAGGGAGTCAGCCCCAGCATTTT
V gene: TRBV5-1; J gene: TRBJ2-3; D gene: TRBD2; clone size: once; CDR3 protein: CASNLAGGSDTQYF; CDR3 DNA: TGCGCCAGCAACTTAGCGGGGGGCTCAGATACGCAGTATTTT
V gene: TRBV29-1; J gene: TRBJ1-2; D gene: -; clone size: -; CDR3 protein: CSVEKGVQDYGYTF; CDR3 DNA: TGCAGCGTTGAAAAGGGAGTACAGGACTATGGCTACACCTTC
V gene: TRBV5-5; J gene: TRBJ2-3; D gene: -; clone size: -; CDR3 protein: CASSLNSGTDTQYF; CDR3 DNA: TGTGCCAGCAGCTTGAATTCCGGCACAGATACGCAGTATTTT
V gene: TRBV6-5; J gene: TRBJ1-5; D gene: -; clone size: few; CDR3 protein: CASKGRPRHF; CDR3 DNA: TGTGCCAGCAAGGGACGGCCTCGCCATTTT
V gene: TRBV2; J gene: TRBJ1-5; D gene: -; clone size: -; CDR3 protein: CASSEQAAQPQHF; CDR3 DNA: TGTGCCAGCAGTGAACAGGCGGCCCAGCCCCAGCATTTT
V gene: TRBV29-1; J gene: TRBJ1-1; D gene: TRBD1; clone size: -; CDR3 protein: CSVERTGGTEAFF; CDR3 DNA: TGCAGCGTTGAGAGGACAGGGGGCACTGAAGCTTTCTTT
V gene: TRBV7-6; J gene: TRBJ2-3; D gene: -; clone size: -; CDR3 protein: CASSRDSTTTDTQYF; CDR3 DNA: TGTGCCAGCAGCCGCGACTCGACGACCACAGATACGCAGTATTTT
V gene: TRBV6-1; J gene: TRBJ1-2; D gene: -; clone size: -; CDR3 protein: CASSEGGRGANYGYTF; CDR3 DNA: TGTGCCAGCAGTGAGGGGGGAAGGGGAGCTAACTATGGCTACACCTTC
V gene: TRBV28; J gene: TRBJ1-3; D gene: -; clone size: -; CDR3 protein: CASSSSRGNTIYF; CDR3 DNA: TGTGCCAGCAGTTCCTCCCGCGGAAACACCATATATTTT
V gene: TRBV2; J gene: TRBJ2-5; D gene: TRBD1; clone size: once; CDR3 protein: CANNRGQRDRETQYF; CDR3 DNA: TGTGCCAACAACAGGGGGCAGCGGGATCGGGAGACCCAGTACTTC
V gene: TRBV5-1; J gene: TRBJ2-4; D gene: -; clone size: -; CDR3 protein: CASSPTQPNIQYF; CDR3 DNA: TGCGCCAGCAGCCCTACCCAGCCGAACATTCAGTACTTC
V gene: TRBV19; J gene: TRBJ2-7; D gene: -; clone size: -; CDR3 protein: CASSLSYQDYEQYF; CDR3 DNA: TGTGCCAGTAGTCTCTCCTACCAGGACTACGAGCAGTACTTC
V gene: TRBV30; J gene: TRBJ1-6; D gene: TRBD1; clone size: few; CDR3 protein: CAWSVGQGINSPLHF; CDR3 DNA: TGTGCCTGGAGTGTCGGACAGGGCATTAATTCACCCCTCCACTTT
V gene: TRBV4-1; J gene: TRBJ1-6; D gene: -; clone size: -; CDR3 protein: CASSQGQNYNSPLHF; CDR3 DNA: TGCGCCAGCAGCCAAGGGCAGAACTATAATTCACCCCTCCACTTT
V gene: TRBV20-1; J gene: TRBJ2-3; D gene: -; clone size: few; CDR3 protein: CSARPFGTQYF; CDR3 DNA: TGCAGTGCTAGGCCGTTCGGTACGCAGTATTTT
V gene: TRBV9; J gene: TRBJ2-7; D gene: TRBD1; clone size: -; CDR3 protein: CASSVGQGAWYEQYF; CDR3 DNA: TGTGCCAGCAGCGTAGGACAGGGGGCATGGTACGAGCAGTACTTC
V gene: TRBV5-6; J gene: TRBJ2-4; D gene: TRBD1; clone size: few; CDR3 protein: CASSLGQGANIQYF; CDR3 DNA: TGTGCCAGCAGCTTGGGACAGGGGGCAAACATTCAGTACTTC
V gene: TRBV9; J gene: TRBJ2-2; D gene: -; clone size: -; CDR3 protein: CASSVGGRNTGELFF; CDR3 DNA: TGTGCCAGCAGCGTGGGGGGCCGGAACACCGGGGAGCTGTTTTTT
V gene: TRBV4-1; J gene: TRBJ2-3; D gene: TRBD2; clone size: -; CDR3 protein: CASSHRASGGALGDTQYF; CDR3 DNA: TGCGCCAGCAGCCACCGGGCTAGCGGGGGGGCCTTGGGAGATACGCAGTATTTT
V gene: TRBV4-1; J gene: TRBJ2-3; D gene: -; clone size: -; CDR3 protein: CASSLQGWATVGDTQYF; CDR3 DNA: TGCGCCAGCAGCCTGCAGGGTTGGGCGACAGTCGGTGATACGCAGTATTTT